This T cell receptor (beta chain) was obtained from a study of shared clonotypes between healthy human individuals (dated by TCRdb to 2019 to 2021). About the full investigation: A couple of women and a few men aged 18 to 49 years were included in the cohort. For each donor, CD4 naive and CD4 memory were each given three plates, CD8 naive was given two plates, and CD8 memory was given one plate. To estimate repertoire size and how much clonotypes are shared between individuals, the study performed deep sequencing of blood TCR repertoires from five healthy adults. Different laboratories and diverse techniques were used to prepare libraries and sequence TCR repertoires, to increase sequencing depth and limit assay-specific biases. Each donor's leukapheresis produced roughly between roughly 0.85 and 9.5 billion PBMCs.

Spanning cysteine to phenylalanine, the CDR3 consists of 16 amino acids. CDR3 DNA is the only sequence kept; it has 48 bases, read in frame from the first base. The germline V and J ends show losses of 5 bases and 2 bases respectively, and no gene match explains 6 bases of the junction. CDR1 and CDR2, looked up from the germline V gene (reference sequence), are LNHDA and SQIVND. CD8 naive samples were obtained by positive selection for CCR7 among CD45RO-negative cells, yielding a CD45RA+CCR7+ population from which TemRA cells were excluded. The donors were healthy, HIV-negative adults with no recently reported acute infections or vaccinations. Every donor was a Caucasian adult living in Nashville, Tennessee, USA. After blood collection by leukapheresis, PBMCs were isolated using Ficoll-Histopaque density gradient centrifugation and then cryopreserved in the vapor phase of liquid nitrogen. Analytical flow cytometry was used to check the purity and quantity of each magnetically sorted T cell population. Genomic DNA was isolated from each sorted fraction and quantified by UV absorbance on a Nanodrop 2000c.

On the study overall, not on this receptor specifically: Even with the large sequencing depth, rarefaction of the sorted-subset datasets indicated that sequencing was incomplete. The genetic and exposure-history diversity represented was limited by the small number of donors. Sampling was restricted to blood, and TCR repertoires in tissues likely differ from the TCR repertoires found in blood. Compared with non-shared clonotypes, clonotypes shared by all four sorted-subset donors had higher generation probabilities. Naive subsets generally had larger estimated clonotype richness than memory subsets. Sharing across four donors was observed for about 4.8% of naive CD4, under 4% of naive CD8, over 2% of memory CD4, and roughly 0.4% of memory CD8 clonotypes. Pairwise subsampling led to the expectation that sequencing depth would affect the degree of clonotype sharing among donors.

In regard to this clone: It lacks a known antigen. There are no base qualities to consult, and no much larger clone falls within one base.

TCR CDR3 regions were amplified from genomic DNA by multiplex PCR using the deep immunoSEQ assay. Extracted genomic DNA from each cell subset was spread evenly across all wells of several immunoSEQ 96-well plates, with each plate serving as a replicate. Each replicate PCR for sorted subsets received roughly 0.2 ug genomic DNA, equal to about 30,000 T cell genomes. The purified libraries were quantified using a Qubit 3.0 fluorometer, sized with a Bioanalyzer 2100, and then quantified again using the KAPA Library Quantification kit. A separate single-read 150-cycle Illumina NextSeq 550 flow cell was used to sequence each immunoSEQ 96-well plate. The source study handled its data this way. Because the immunoSEQ output included only junctional sequences and no quality scores, the filtering could not be the same as the filtering used for full-length reads. Sequences were annotated with PyIR, a Python wrapper for IgBLAST v1.9, and V/J genes and CDR3 were assigned using IMGT germline references. Any read was removed if the V/J assignment was weak (E-value above 1e-6), the CDR3 was missing, or the read contained stop codons, out-of-frame junctions, or ambiguous translated residues. V3J clonotypes were defined by identical inferred V gene, J gene, and CDR3 amino acid sequence. Percentage overlap between repertoires was computed as shared unique clonotypes divided by the size of the smaller repertoire. Three approaches were used to assess repertoire richness: RTK rarefaction, the Chao1 estimator, and Recon v2.1 estimates of unobserved clonotypes. OLGA was used to compute generation probabilities for all TCRbeta clonotypes that the gDNA method yielded from a handful of donors. TCRdb holds this immuneACCESS table with in-frame rearrangements only. Some clones are missing; in checked studies, unresolved V genes explain under half, and the rest has no known cause. The DNA was the basis for D and trimming; V, J and clone size are from that table. The sample table lists about 800,000 clones, 90% to 98% of them with a count of one. The biggest ten clones account for roughly 0.23% of the sample.

This sequence was found in a man aged 25 to 40 in good health. The sequence links TRBV19 to TRBJ2-3; a stretch of 11 junction bases matches TRBD2. Sequencing was performed on naive CD8+ T cells sorted from blood. Taken with the paper, the label for cell subset or site translates to: CD45RA+CCR7+. The nucleotides are TGTGCCAGTAGTGTTAGGACTAGCGGGCACACAGATACGCAGTATTTT. This codes for CASSVRTSGHTDTQYF. Here the CDR3 is joined to the reference TRBV19 and TRBJ2-3 genes, and the full variable domain is: DGGITQSPKYLFRKEGQNVTLSCEQNLNHDAMYWYRQDPGQGLRLIYYSQIVNDFQKGDIAEGYSVSREKKESFPLTVTSAQKNPTAFYLCASSVRTSGHTDTQYFGPGTRLTVL.